The sequence of this TCR beta chain was determined in a study of blood T cells in healthy people across ages. Study-wide results and caveats: Higher diversity, along with more naive CD4+ cells, distinguished long-lived donors from aged donors. As age increased, TCR beta diversity per million T cells fell in a roughly linear fashion.

This clonotype was seen a handful of times. Antigen specificity is unknown. Primed by a sample-barcoded 5' primer and a J-beta primer mix, a second PCR proceeded for about 6 to 12 cycles. TCRdb fed the 5' RACE reads into MiXCR, producing one record per CDR3 protein. The sample contains 800,000 or so distinct CDR3 sequences, just under 25% of which appear only once. The germline gives CDR1 SNHLY, CDR2 FYNNEI. The CDR3 runs 15 residues. Between the trimmed V and J ends, which lost 7 bases and 2 bases, there was a span of 16 bases. The data also belong to a second study, concerning T cells of mothers and their children. That source reports: Over 8.5 million TCR beta CDR3 reads were obtained from each mother, and approximately 3 million from each child.

The rearrangement joins TRBV2 to TRBJ2-3; D is unclear. The sequence was collected from a boy aged 5-17 years in good health. The sample comprised blood. The CDR3 here is CASTRRSDDTDTQYF. DNA for the CDR3: TGTGCCAGCACCCGACGATCGGACGACACAGATACGCAGTATTTT.